This T cell receptor (beta chain) is from a study of T-cell reconstitution after alpha-beta-depleted transplantation in children. Study-level points and caveats: Reportedly, roughly two months post-transplant, alpha-beta T cells arose from several hundred expanded graft clones. The main origin of T-cell counts and diversity one year after transplant was newly produced T cells. Surviving recipient T cells and thymic progenitors underlay high day-60 TCRbeta diversity in some patients.

In regard to this clonotype: The antigen is not known.

Unique molecular identifiers were incorporated when the TCRbeta library was constructed. MiXCR was run by TCRdb on the PCR reads, yielding one entry per CDR3 protein. This sample has 800,000 to 1,000,000 distinct CDR3 sequences, with roughly 29% found just once. V was shortened by 8 bases and J by 1 base, with 10 bases between the two germline ends. The CDR3 length is 13 residues. The chain combines TRBV12-3 or TRBV12-4 with TRBJ2-3; D possibly uses TRBD1 or TRBD2 (6 bases each). This receptor was identified in a boy in the first two years of life who had a stem cell transplant for SCID, so the T cells may come from the graft donor. The sample here was PBMCs, mostly from graft donor cells, taken 360 days after TCRalphabeta/CD19-depleted stem cell transplant. The CDR3 spells CASDRGGTDTQYF. The CDR3 DNA is TGTGCCAGCGATAGGGGGGGCACAGATACGCAGTATTTT.